A selection of T cell receptor beta chains follows, all from one sample in a study of HIV-infected patients and healthy controls. TCRdb redid the calling of the 5' RACE reads with MiXCR, one entry per CDR3 protein. The sample has fewer than 25,000 distinct CDR3 sequences; roughly 8.2% are singletons. The specimen sequenced was blood. The source of these receptors is an adult in good health. Both conserved end residues are part of each CDR3. Fields, in order: clone size, D gene, J gene, V gene, CDR3 DNA, CDR3 protein. A D gene is named only where the DNA matches it firmly. Clone sizes are shown as once, few, many, or a class for an expanded clone.

abundance: many
d_gene: TRBD2
j_gene: TRBJ2-4
v_gene: TRBV5-1
CDR3nt: TGCGCCAGCAGCTTATCTAGCGGGGAAAACATTCAGTACTTC
CDR3aa: CASSLSSGENIQYF

abundance: many
d_gene: TRBD1
j_gene: TRBJ1-3
v_gene: TRBV28
CDR3nt: TGTGCCAGCAGTCAGGGACAGTTAAACACCATATATTTT
CDR3aa: CASSQGQLNTIYF

abundance: many
d_gene: NA
j_gene: TRBJ2-7
v_gene: TRBV20-1
CDR3nt: TGCAGTGCGAACAAAGTCGGGGGATCCACCTACGAGCAGTACTTC
CDR3aa: CSANKVGGSTYEQYF

abundance: many
d_gene: NA
j_gene: TRBJ1-2
v_gene: TRBV18
CDR3nt: TGTGCCAGCTCACCACCGAACTATGGCTACACCTTC
CDR3aa: CASSPPNYGYTF

abundance: many
d_gene: NA
j_gene: TRBJ1-5
v_gene: TRBV29-1
CDR3nt: TGCAGCGTTGGACACCTAGATAGCAATCAGCCCCAGCATTTT
CDR3aa: CSVGHLDSNQPQHF

abundance: many
d_gene: NA
j_gene: TRBJ2-3
v_gene: TRBV4-1
CDR3nt: TGCGCCAGCAGAAAGGGGGAGACAGATACGCAGTATTTT
CDR3aa: CASRKGETDTQYF

abundance: many
d_gene: TRBD1
j_gene: TRBJ1-1
v_gene: TRBV29-1
CDR3nt: TGCAGCGTTAGGGGGGGACAGGCGAACACTGAAGCTTTCTTT
CDR3aa: CSVRGGQANTEAFF

abundance: many
d_gene: TRBD2
j_gene: TRBJ2-2
v_gene: TRBV19
CDR3nt: TGTGCCAGTAGCCCCACGGGGGGGCGAACCGGGGAGCTGTTTTTT
CDR3aa: CASSPTGGRTGELFF

abundance: medium-sized
d_gene: NA
j_gene: TRBJ1-1
v_gene: TRBV2
CDR3nt: TGTGCCAGCAGTAGGACAGTGAACACTGAAGCTTTCTTT
CDR3aa: CASSRTVNTEAFF

abundance: many
d_gene: TRBD1
j_gene: TRBJ2-7
v_gene: TRBV7-2
CDR3nt: TGTGCCAGCAGCTGCGCGACAGGGGATCCTCCCGGCCAAAACTACGAGCAGTACTTC
CDR3aa: CASSCATGDPPGQNYEQYF

abundance: medium-sized
d_gene: TRBD1
j_gene: TRBJ1-5
v_gene: TRBV29-1
CDR3nt: TGCAGCGTTGGGGACAGGGGGAATCAGCCCCAGCATTTT
CDR3aa: CSVGDRGNQPQHF

abundance: many
d_gene: NA
j_gene: TRBJ1-2
v_gene: TRBV5-1
CDR3nt: TGCGCCAGCAGCTTAGCCCAGCAGGGCTATGGCTACACCTTC
CDR3aa: CASSLAQQGYGYTF

abundance: many
d_gene: TRBD1
j_gene: TRBJ2-7
v_gene: TRBV23-1
CDR3nt: TGCGCCAGCAGTCAGAGGGACAGGGGTTCCGAGCAGTACTTC
CDR3aa: CASSQRDRGSEQYF

abundance: medium-sized
d_gene: NA
j_gene: TRBJ2-6
v_gene: TRBV11-1
CDR3nt: TGTGCCAGCAGCTTAGGGGCAGTTGGGGCCAACGTCCTGACTTTC
CDR3aa: CASSLGAVGANVLTF

abundance: many
d_gene: TRBD1
j_gene: TRBJ1-1
v_gene: TRBV12-3/TRBV12-4
CDR3nt: TGTGCCATCTCGGACAGGGGTAACACTGAAGCTTTCTTT
CDR3aa: CAISDRGNTEAFF

abundance: many
d_gene: TRBD2
j_gene: TRBJ2-2
v_gene: TRBV12-3/TRBV12-4
CDR3nt: TGTGCCAGCAGTTTTTTAGCGGGGAGCGCCGGGGAGCTGTTTTTT
CDR3aa: CASSFLAGSAGELFF

abundance: many
d_gene: TRBD1
j_gene: TRBJ2-7
v_gene: TRBV14
CDR3nt: TGTGCCAGCACCTTGACAGGGTTCGGCTACGAGCAGTACTTC
CDR3aa: CASTLTGFGYEQYF

abundance: many
d_gene: TRBD2
j_gene: TRBJ2-1
v_gene: TRBV7-8
CDR3nt: TGTGCCAGCAGCTTATACGCTAGCGGGAGGGCCGGTGAGCAGTTCTTC
CDR3aa: CASSLYASGRAGEQFF

abundance: medium-sized
d_gene: NA
j_gene: TRBJ1-1
v_gene: TRBV20-1
CDR3nt: TGCAGAAAAGACGGTAACACTGAAGCTTTCTTT
CDR3aa: CRKDGNTEAFF

abundance: many
d_gene: TRBD1
j_gene: TRBJ1-5
v_gene: TRBV6-1
CDR3nt: TGTGCCAGCAGTGGAACGGACAGGGGGCCACTCAGTCAGCCCCAGCATTTT
CDR3aa: CASSGTDRGPLSQPQHF

abundance: many
d_gene: TRBD2
j_gene: TRBJ2-1
v_gene: TRBV29-1
CDR3nt: TGCAGCGTTGAAACCCGGGGGCTAGCGGGAGATGAGCAGTTCTTC
CDR3aa: CSVETRGLAGDEQFF

abundance: many
d_gene: TRBD1
j_gene: TRBJ1-2
v_gene: TRBV20-1
CDR3nt: TGCAGTGCTAGTGCCAGGGGGGTCTATGGCTACACCTTC
CDR3aa: CSASARGVYGYTF

abundance: medium-sized
d_gene: NA
j_gene: TRBJ2-5
v_gene: TRBV18
CDR3nt: TGTGCCAGCTCTTCCGGGACTCAAGAGACCCAGTACTTC
CDR3aa: CASSSGTQETQYF

abundance: many
d_gene: NA
j_gene: TRBJ1-4
v_gene: TRBV29-1
CDR3nt: TGCAGCGTTGGTGGGGGCGGCCAAAGTGGAAAACTGTTTTTT
CDR3aa: CSVGGGGQSGKLFF

abundance: many
d_gene: NA
j_gene: TRBJ2-1
v_gene: TRBV9
CDR3nt: TGTGCCAGCAGCTCGAGGCCGCTAGCTACCTATGAGCAGTTCTTC
CDR3aa: CASSSRPLATYEQFF

abundance: few
d_gene: TRBD2
j_gene: TRBJ2-1
v_gene: TRBV27
CDR3nt: TGTGCCACACGCCCTGGCGGGGGGGCCGGCAATGAGCAGTTCTTC
CDR3aa: CATRPGGGAGNEQFF

abundance: many
d_gene: TRBD2
j_gene: TRBJ2-3
v_gene: TRBV9
CDR3nt: TGTGCCAGCAGCGTAGGAGCGGGGGCTTTGGATACGCAGTATTTT
CDR3aa: CASSVGAGALDTQYF

abundance: medium-sized
d_gene: NA
j_gene: TRBJ2-6
v_gene: TRBV6-5
CDR3nt: TGTGCCAGCAGTTACTCAGGGGGCTCTGGGGCCAACGTCCTGACTTTC
CDR3aa: CASSYSGGSGANVLTF

abundance: medium-sized
d_gene: NA
j_gene: TRBJ2-7
v_gene: TRBV2
CDR3nt: TGTGCCTGGGAAGGGGGAAGCTCCTACGAGCAGTACTTC
CDR3aa: CAWEGGSSYEQYF